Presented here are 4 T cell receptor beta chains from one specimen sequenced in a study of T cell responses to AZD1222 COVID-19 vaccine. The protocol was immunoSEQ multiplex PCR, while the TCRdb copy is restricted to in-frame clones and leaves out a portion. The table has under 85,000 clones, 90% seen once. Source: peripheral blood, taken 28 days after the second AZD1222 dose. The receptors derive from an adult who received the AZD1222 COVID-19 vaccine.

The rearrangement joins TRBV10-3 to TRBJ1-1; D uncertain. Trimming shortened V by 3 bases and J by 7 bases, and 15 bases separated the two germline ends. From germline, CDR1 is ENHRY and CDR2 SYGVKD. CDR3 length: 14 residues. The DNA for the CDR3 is TGTGCCATCAGTGACTCCTGGACCACCTTTGAAGCTTTCTTT. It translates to CAISDSWTTFEAFF.

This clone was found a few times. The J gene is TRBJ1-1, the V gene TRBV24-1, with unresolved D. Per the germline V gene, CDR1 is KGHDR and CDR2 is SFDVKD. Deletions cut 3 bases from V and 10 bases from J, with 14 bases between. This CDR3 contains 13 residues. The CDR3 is CATSDEWGETAFF. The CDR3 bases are TGTGCCACCAGTGATGAGTGGGGAGAGACAGCTTTCTTT.

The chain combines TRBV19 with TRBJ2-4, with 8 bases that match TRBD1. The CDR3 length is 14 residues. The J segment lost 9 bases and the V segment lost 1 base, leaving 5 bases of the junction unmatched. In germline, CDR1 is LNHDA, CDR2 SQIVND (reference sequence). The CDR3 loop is CASSIGPGGSIQYF. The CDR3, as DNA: TGTGCCAGTAGTATAGGGCCAGGGGGCAGCATTCAGTACTTC.

CDR3 bases: TGCGCCAGCAGCTTTACAGGGGGGTCGGTCACTGAAGCTTTCTTT. This translates into CASSFTGGSVTEAFF. The chain uses TRBV5-1 and TRBJ1-1, with 8 nucleotides matching TRBD1. V gave up 2 bases and J gave up 4 bases; unmatched junction bases: 7. The CDR3 sequence is 15 residues long. Looked up from germline, CDR1 is SGHRS and CDR2 is YFSETQ.